Listed here are 24 T cell receptor beta chains from one sample, sequenced in a study of blood T cell repertoires in COVID-19 (dated by TCRdb to the early 2020s). Preparation of the library involved the immunoSEQ multiplex PCR assay. TCRdb provides this immuneACCESS table in a form limited to in-frame rearrangements. Some clones are lacking; in checked studies, under half of them reflect an unresolved V gene, and why the rest are absent is not known. This sample has approximately 69,000 clones in its table, and more than 75% of those were observed once. The ten largest account for around 47% of the sample. Sequences were obtained from peripheral blood. The receptors stem from a human donor in a cohort sampled during active COVID-19.

There are a few counts of this clone. The chain joins TRBV28 to TRBJ2-5; D gene ambiguous. Germline-derived CDR1 and CDR2 are MDHEN and SYDVKM. CDR3 length equals 13 residues. Trimming took off 7 bases at V and 1 base at J, with 10 bases between the two ends. CDR3 bases: TGTGCCAGCACGGGTTGGGTCCAAGAGACCCAGTACTTC. Its translation is CASTGWVQETQYF.

The genes are TRBV15 and TRBJ1-4; 8 bases map to TRBD1. The junction had 15 bases not matched to a gene; V was cut back by 1 base and J by 5 bases. The CDR3 runs 19 residues. CDR1 is LNHNV and CDR2 is YYDKDF in the germline V gene (reference sequence). CDR3 DNA: TGTGCCACCAGCAGAGGGATGACAGGGGCGACCTTCATAAATGAAAAACTGTTTTTT. It codes for CATSRGMTGATFINEKLFF. Based on the CDR3 plus reference TRBV15 and TRBJ1-4, the full variable domain is DAMVIQNPRYQVTQFGKPVTLSCSQTLNHNVMYWYQQKSSQAPKLLFHYYDKDFNNEADTPDNFQSRRPNTSFCFLDIRSPGLGDTAMYLCATSRGMTGATFINEKLFFGSGTQLSVL.

The chain links TRBV18 to TRBJ2-5; TRBD2 might be the D (5 bases). This CDR3 spans 13 amino acids. V was clipped by 3 bases and J by 5 bases, with 10 bases between them. Germline V gene lookup returns CDR1 KGHSH and CDR2 LQKENI. Written as DNA, the CDR3 is TGTGCCAGCTCACCCGGTGCGGGCGAGACCCAGTACTTC. This sequence encodes CASSPGAGETQYF.

The chain joins TRBV27 to TRBJ2-5, with TRBD2 matching 8 bases. This CDR3 comprises 15 residues. V lost 6 bases to trimming and J lost 3 bases; unmatched junction nucleotides: 9. Germline V lookup: CDR1 MNHEY, CDR2 SMNVEV (reference sequence). As DNA, the CDR3 is TGTGCCAGCAGCTCCCCAGGACTAGCTGAAGAGACCCAGTACTTC. This gives the protein CASSSPGLAEETQYF.

The table lists this clone with a few counts. The genes are TRBV28 and TRBJ1-5; D uncertain. With 5 bases removed from V and 3 bases from J, the gap between germline ends came to 14 bases. This CDR3 has 15 residues. Germline V gives CDR1 MDHEN, CDR2 SYDVKM. CDR3 sequence: CASSPFGRFNQPQHF. CDR3 coding DNA: TGTGCCAGCAGTCCCTTTGGCAGGTTCAATCAGCCCCAGCATTTT.

The genes are TRBV19 and TRBJ2-1, with D perhaps TRBD1 (5 bases). Trimming shortened V by 4 bases and J by 4 bases, and 20 bases separated the two germline ends. The CDR3 runs to 17 residues. The germline V gene has CDR1 LNHDA and CDR2 SQIVND (reference sequence). CDR3 sequence: CASSKGIGLMGYNEQFF. The CDR3 region has the DNA TGTGCCAGTAGTAAGGGGATTGGGCTTATGGGGTACAATGAGCAGTTCTTC.

J is TRBJ2-5 and V is TRBV7-6; no clear D. The CDR3 length is 12 residues. CDR1 SGHVS and CDR2 FNYEAQ come from the germline V gene. V lost 5 bases and J lost 3, with 7 bases in between. In DNA form, the CDR3 reads TGTGCCAGCAGCCCACAAGAAGAGACCCAGTACTTC. It encodes CASSPQEETQYF.

The chain carries TRBV3-1 (or the pseudogene TRBV3-2) and TRBJ2-7, with a possible D match to TRBD2 (6 bases). CDR1 is LGHDT and CDR2 is YNNKEL in the germline V gene (reference sequence). This CDR3 contains 15 residues. V gave up 1 base and J gave up 2 bases, with 12 bases separating them. The CDR3 region has the DNA TGTGCCAGCAGCCAAGGAGGAGGGGAGGCCTACGAGCAGTACTTC. This codes for CASSQGGGEAYEQYF.

V is TRBV28 and J is TRBJ2-7; TRBD2 aligns across 10 bases. CDR1 and CDR2 from the germline V gene are MDHEN and SYDVKM. V was pared by 7 bases and J by 5 bases, with 5 bases of the junction left unmatched. This CDR3 comprises 13 residues. Here the CDR3 reads CASTLAGVHEQYF. The DNA for the CDR3 is TGTGCCAGCACCCTAGCGGGGGTACACGAGCAGTACTTC.

This chain connects TRBV5-8 to TRBJ1-3, with 8 bases lining up with TRBD1. The CDR3 sequence is 16 residues long. Germline lookup yields CDR1 SGHTS and CDR2 YDEGEE. With V trimmed by 3 bases and J by 3 bases, 8 bases remained unmatched. The CDR3 sequence is CASSSWTGTNGNTIYF. The DNA of the CDR3 is TGTGCCAGCAGCTCCTGGACAGGGACAAATGGAAACACCATATATTTT.

This chain connects TRBV12-3 or TRBV12-4 to TRBJ2-1; TRBD1 is a possible D gene (6 bases). The V gene lost 5 bases and the J gene lost 4 bases, with 9 bases spanning the gap. This CDR3 contains 13 residues. CDR3 sequence reads: CASSARGYNEQFF. The DNA of the CDR3 is TGTGCCAGCAGTGCCAGGGGTTACAATGAGCAGTTCTTC.

The genes are TRBV2 and TRBJ2-7, with TRBD1 as a possible D gene (6 bases). In germline, CDR1 is SNHLY, CDR2 FYNNEI. The CDR3 is 15 amino acids. Deletions cut 1 base from V and 2 bases from J, with 12 bases between. The CDR3 here is CASSEGGGETYEQYF. For the CDR3, the DNA is TGTGCCAGCAGTGAAGGAGGGGGAGAGACCTACGAGCAGTACTTC.

The chain combines TRBV10-2 with TRBJ2-7, with 7 positions matching TRBD2. This CDR3 has 16 amino acids. The ends lost 2 bases at V and 0 bases at J; junction bases unmatched: 7. CDR1 and CDR2 from the germline V gene are WSHSY and SAAADI. This chain's CDR3 is CASSEGRGGSSYEQYF. In DNA form, the CDR3 reads TGCGCCAGCAGTGAGGGAAGGGGCGGGAGCTCCTACGAGCAGTACTTC.

The rearrangement links TRBV5-5 to TRBJ2-1, with 7 bases identical to TRBD1. The CDR3 contains 15 residues. V gave up 2 bases and J gave up 3 bases; unmatched junction bases: 5. Germline values: CDR1 SGHKS, CDR2 YYEKEE (reference sequence). The CDR3 region is CASSFGQEFYNEQFF. CDR3 bases: TGTGCCAGCAGCTTTGGACAGGAGTTCTACAATGAGCAGTTCTTC.

The gene calls are TRBV11-2 and TRBJ1-1; perhaps TRBD1 as D (5 bases). Trimming cost V 5 bases and J 4 bases, with 11 bases left between them. The CDR3 runs to 13 residues. CDR1 and CDR2 from the germline V gene are SGHAT and FQNNGV. This chain's CDR3 is CASSAMGGTEAFF. The CDR3, as DNA: TGTGCCAGCAGCGCAATGGGGGGCACTGAAGCTTTCTTT.

The genes are TRBV12-3 or TRBV12-4 and TRBJ2-7, with D tentatively TRBD1 (5 bases). The CDR3 is 13 residues long. The V end was cut by 1 base, the J end by 4 bases, with 8 bases between. CDR3 in amino acids: CASSLDRLYEQYF. CDR3 DNA sequence: TGTGCCAGCAGTTTAGACAGGTTATACGAGCAGTACTTC.

DNA of the CDR3: TGCAGTGCTTCTCTATACGAGCAGTACTTC. Amino acid sequence: CSASLYEQYF. The V gene is TRBV20-1, the J gene TRBJ2-7; D gene unclear. This CDR3 is built from 10 residues. Germline V lookup: CDR1 DFQATT, CDR2 SNEGSKA (reference sequence). V lost 5 bases to trimming and J lost 4 bases, with 6 bases between them.

The rearrangement uses TRBV19 and TRBJ2-2; weak D call: TRBD1 (5 bases). The CDR3 extends over 16 amino acids. Between the trimmed V and J ends, which lost 5 bases and 0 bases, there was a span of 13 bases. In germline, CDR1 is LNHDA, CDR2 SQIVND (reference sequence). CDR3 sequence (DNA): TGTGCCAGTAGTTCCTTAGCAGGGCCGAACACCGGGGAGCTGTTTTTT. Protein: CASSSLAGPNTGELFF.

V usage is TRBV6-6 and J usage is TRBJ1-6, with TRBD1 matching 7 bases. The CDR3 extends over 16 amino acids. Germline CDR1 MNHNY, CDR2 SVGAGI (reference sequence). The V segment lost 7 bases and the J segment 5 bases; nucleotides outside the gene matches: 11. The CDR3 protein is CASTFEQGRNNSPLHF. The CDR3 coding sequence is TGTGCCAGCACCTTTGAACAGGGGAGAAATAATTCACCCCTCCACTTT.

The chain couples TRBV28 to TRBJ1-5; 7 bases map to TRBD1. The CDR3 loop spans 18 amino acids. Per germline, CDR1 MDHEN and CDR2 SYDVKM. The V gene end was trimmed by 1 base and the J gene end by 3 bases; junction bases not matched to a gene: 12. The CDR3 here is CASSLFGKTGTANQPQHF. CDR3 nucleotide sequence: TGTGCCAGCAGTTTATTTGGTAAGACAGGGACGGCCAATCAGCCCCAGCATTTT.

The chain has TRBV6-6 and TRBJ2-1; TRBD2 matches 13 bases. The CDR3 consists of 16 residues. Trimming cost V 4 bases and J 3 bases; bases outside gene matches: 3. The V gene's germline CDR1 is MNHNY and CDR2 SVGAGI (reference sequence). The CDR3 DNA reads TGTGCCAGCAGTTCCCGGACTAGCGGGAGCTACAATGAGCAGTTCTTC. Translating gives CASSSRTSGSYNEQFF.

The chain joins TRBV4-1 to TRBJ1-2, with 8 positions matching TRBD1. V shed 4 bases and J 4 bases; nucleotides not matched to a gene: 5. The CDR3 totals 14 residues. Per the germline V gene, CDR1 is MGHRA and CDR2 is YSYEKL. The CDR3 bases are TGCGCCAGCAGCCCCGGGACAGGCCCCTATGGCTACACCTTC. This sequence encodes CASSPGTGPYGYTF.

This rearrangement joins TRBV5-4 to TRBJ1-6, with 9 bases fitting TRBD1. Germline V gene data show CDR1 as SGHNT and CDR2 as YYREEE (reference sequence). Trimming removed 3 bases from V and 9 bases from J; junction bases left unmatched: 4. The CDR3 covers 14 residues. CDR3 region: CASSSDRGGSPLHF. The CDR3 DNA reads as TGTGCCAGCAGCTCGGACAGGGGAGGTTCACCCCTCCACTTT.

The chain couples TRBV19 to TRBJ2-1; 9 nucleotides align to TRBD2. The CDR3 extends over 15 amino acids. J lost 0 bases, V lost 3 bases, and 0 bases had no gene match. CDR1 LNHDA and CDR2 SQIVND come from the germline V gene (reference sequence). CDR3 loop: CASSMGLASYNEQFF. The CDR3 region has the DNA TGTGCCAGTAGTATGGGACTAGCCTCCTACAATGAGCAGTTCTTC.